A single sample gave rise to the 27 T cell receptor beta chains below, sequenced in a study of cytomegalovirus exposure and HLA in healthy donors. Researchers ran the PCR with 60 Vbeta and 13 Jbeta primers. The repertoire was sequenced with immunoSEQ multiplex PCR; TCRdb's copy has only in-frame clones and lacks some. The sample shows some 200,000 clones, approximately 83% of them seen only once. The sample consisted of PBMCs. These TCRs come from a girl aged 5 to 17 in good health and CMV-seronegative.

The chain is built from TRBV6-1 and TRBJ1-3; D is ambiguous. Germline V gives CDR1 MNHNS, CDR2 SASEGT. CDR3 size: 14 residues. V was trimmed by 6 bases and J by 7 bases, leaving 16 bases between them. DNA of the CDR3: TGTGCCAGCAGAACGGAGAGACTAGGGAACACCATATATTTT. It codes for CASRTERLGNTIYF.

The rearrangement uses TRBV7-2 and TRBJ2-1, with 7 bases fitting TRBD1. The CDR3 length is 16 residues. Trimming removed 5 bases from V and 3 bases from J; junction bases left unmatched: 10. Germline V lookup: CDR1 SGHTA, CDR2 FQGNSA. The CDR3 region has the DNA TGTGCCAGCAGCCTCCAGGGACAGCTGCGCTACAATGAGCAGTTCTTC. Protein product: CASSLQGQLRYNEQFF.

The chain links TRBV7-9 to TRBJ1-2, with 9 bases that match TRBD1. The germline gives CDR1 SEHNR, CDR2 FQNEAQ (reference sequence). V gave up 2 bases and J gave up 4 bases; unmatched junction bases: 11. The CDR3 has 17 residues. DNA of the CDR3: TGTGCCAGCAGCTTAAGCCAACGCGGGACAGGGAGCTATGGCTACACCTTC. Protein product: CASSLSQRGTGSYGYTF.

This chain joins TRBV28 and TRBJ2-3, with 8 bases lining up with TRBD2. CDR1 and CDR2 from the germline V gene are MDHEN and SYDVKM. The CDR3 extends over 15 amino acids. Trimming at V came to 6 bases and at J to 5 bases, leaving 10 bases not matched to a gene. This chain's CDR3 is CASRRGAGLIDTQYF. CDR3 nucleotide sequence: TGTGCCAGCAGGCGGGGGGCCGGTTTGATAGATACGCAGTATTTT.

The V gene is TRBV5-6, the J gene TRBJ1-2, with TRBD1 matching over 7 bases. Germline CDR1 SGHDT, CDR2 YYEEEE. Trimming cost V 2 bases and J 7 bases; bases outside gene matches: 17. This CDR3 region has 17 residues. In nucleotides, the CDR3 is TGTGCCAGCAGCTTCTTTTGGCAGGACAGGCAAGTTGTTGGCTACACCTTC. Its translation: CASSFFWQDRQVVGYTF.

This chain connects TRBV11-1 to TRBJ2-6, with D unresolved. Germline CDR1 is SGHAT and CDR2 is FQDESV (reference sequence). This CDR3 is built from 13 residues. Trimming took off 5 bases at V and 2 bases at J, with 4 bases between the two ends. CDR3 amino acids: CASSPAGANVLTF. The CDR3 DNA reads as TGTGCCAGCAGCCCGGCTGGGGCCAACGTCCTGACTTTC.

The CDR3 reads CASSPKTGTYNSPLHF. CDR3 DNA sequence: TGTGCCAGCTCACCTAAGACAGGGACATATAATTCACCCCTCCACTTT. The chain joins TRBV18 to TRBJ1-6; the match to TRBD1 covers 7 bases. Germline CDR1 reads KGHSH; CDR2 reads LQKENI. This CDR3 has 16 amino acids. V was pared by 3 bases and J by 4 bases, with 6 bases of the junction left unmatched.

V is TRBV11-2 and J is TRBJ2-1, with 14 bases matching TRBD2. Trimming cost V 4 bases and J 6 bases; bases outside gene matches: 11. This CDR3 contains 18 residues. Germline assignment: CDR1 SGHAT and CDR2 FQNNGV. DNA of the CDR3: TGTGCCAGCAGCTCACCCGGGACTAGCGGGAGCCCATCCAATGAGCAGTTCTTC. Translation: CASSSPGTSGSPSNEQFF.

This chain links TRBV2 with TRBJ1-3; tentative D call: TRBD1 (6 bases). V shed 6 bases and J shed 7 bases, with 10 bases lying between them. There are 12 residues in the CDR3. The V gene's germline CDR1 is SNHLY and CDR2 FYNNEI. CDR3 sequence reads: CASSVQGNTIYF. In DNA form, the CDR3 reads TGTGCCAGCAGCGTTCAGGGGAACACCATATATTTT.

The CDR3 DNA sequence: TGTGCCAGCAGCGCGTACAGGGGTCAAGGGGCCACTGAAGCTTTCTTT. Protein sequence: CASSAYRGQGATEAFF. This chain uses TRBV9 with TRBJ1-1, with TRBD1 matching over 7 bases. From germline, CDR1 is SGDLS and CDR2 YYNGEE. The CDR3 is made up of 16 amino acids. Trimming cost V 3 bases and J 4 bases; bases outside gene matches: 12.

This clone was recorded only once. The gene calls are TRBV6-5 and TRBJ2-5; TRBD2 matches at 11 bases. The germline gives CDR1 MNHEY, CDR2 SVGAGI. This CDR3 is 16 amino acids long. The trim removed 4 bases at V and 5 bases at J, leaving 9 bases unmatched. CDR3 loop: CASSSGLAGSLETQYF. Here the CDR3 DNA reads TGTGCCAGCAGTTCCGGACTAGCGGGCTCACTCGAGACCCAGTACTTC.

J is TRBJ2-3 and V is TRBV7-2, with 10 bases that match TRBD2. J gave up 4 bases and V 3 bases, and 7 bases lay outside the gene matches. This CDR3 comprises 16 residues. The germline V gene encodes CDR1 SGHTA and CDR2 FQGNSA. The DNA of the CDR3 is TGTGCCAGCAGCTTGGGTCCAGCGGGGGGGCCAGATACGCAGTATTTT. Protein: CASSLGPAGGPDTQYF.

CDR3 nucleotides: TGTGCCAGTAGTATGCTCGAACGCGGTGAGCAGTTCTTC. Translation gives CASSMLERGEQFF. The gene calls are TRBV19 and TRBJ2-1; D is unclear. The CDR3 extends over 13 amino acids. The germline gives CDR1 LNHDA, CDR2 SQIVND (reference sequence). V was shortened by 3 bases and J by 9 bases, with 12 bases between the two germline ends. Supplemented by reference TRBV19 and TRBJ2-1, the full variable domain reads DGGITQSPKYLFRKEGQNVTLSCEQNLNHDAMYWYRQDPGQGLRLIYYSQIVNDFQKGDIAEGYSVSREKKESFPLTVTSAQKNPTAFYLCASSMLERGEQFFGPGTRLTVL.

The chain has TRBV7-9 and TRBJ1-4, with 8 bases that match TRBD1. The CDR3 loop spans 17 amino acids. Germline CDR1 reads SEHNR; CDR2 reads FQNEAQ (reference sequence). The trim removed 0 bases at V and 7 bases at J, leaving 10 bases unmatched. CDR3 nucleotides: TGTGCCAGCAGCTTAGCGGTCCGACAGGGGTTGTTTGAAAAACTGTTTTTT. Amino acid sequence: CASSLAVRQGLFEKLFF.

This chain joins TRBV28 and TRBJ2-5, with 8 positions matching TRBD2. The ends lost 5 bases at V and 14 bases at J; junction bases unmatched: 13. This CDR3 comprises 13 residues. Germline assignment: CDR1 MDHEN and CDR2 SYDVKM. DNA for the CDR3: TGTGCCAGCAGTACTCTTTTAGCGGGGAGGATTTACTTC. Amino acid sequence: CASSTLLAGRIYF.

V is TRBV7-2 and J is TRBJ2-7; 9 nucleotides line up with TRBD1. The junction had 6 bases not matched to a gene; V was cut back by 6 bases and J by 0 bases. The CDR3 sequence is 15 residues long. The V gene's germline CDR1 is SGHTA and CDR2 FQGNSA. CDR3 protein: CASRPTGGHSYEQYF. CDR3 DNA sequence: TGTGCCAGCAGACCGACAGGGGGGCACTCCTACGAGCAGTACTTC.

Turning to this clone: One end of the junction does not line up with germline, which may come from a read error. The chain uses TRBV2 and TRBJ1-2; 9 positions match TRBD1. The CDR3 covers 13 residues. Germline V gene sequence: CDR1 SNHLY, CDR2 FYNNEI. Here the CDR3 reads CARNIQGAPGSTF. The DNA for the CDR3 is TGTGCCAGGAACATACAGGGGGCTCCTGGCTCCACCTTC.

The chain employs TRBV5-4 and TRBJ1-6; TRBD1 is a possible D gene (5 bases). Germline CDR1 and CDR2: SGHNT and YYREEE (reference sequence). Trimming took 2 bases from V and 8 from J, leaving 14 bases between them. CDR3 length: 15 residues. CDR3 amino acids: CASSFGGGDDSPLHF. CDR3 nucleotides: TGTGCCAGCAGCTTTGGTGGAGGGGATGATTCACCCCTCCACTTT. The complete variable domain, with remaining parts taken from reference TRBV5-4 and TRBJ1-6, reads ETGVTQSPTHLIKTRGQQVTLRCSSQSGHNTVSWYQQALGQGPQFIFQYYREEENGRGNFPPRFSGLQFPNYSSELNVNALELDDSALYLCASSFGGGDDSPLHFGNGTRLTVT.

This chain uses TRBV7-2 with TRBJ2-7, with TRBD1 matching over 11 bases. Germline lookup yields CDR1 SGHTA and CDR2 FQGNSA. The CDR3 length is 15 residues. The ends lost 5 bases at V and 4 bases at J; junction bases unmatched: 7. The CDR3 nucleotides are TGTGCCAGCAGCCCCTGGACAGGGGGCGTGTACGAGCAGTACTTC. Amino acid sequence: CASSPWTGGVYEQYF.

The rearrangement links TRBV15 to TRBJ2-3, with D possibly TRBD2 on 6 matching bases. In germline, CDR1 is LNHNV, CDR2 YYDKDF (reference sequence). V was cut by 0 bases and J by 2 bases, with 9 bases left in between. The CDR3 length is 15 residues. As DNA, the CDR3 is TGTGCCACCAGCAGAGACGGAGGGCCCACAGATACGCAGTATTTT. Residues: CATSRDGGPTDTQYF. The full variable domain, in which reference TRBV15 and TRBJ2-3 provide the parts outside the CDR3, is DAMVIQNPRYQVTQFGKPVTLSCSQTLNHNVMYWYQQKSSQAPKLLFHYYDKDFNNEADTPDNFQSRRPNTSFCFLDIRSPGLGDTAMYLCATSRDGGPTDTQYFGPGTRLTVL.

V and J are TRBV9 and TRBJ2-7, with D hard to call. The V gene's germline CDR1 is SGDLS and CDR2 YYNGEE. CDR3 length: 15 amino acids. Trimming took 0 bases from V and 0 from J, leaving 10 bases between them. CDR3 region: CASSVGTVPSYEQYF. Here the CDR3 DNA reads TGTGCCAGCAGCGTAGGAACGGTACCCTCCTACGAGCAGTACTTC.

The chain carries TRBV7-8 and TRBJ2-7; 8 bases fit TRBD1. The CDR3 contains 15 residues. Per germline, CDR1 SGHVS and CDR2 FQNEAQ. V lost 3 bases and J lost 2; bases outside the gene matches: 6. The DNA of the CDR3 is TGTGCCAGCAGCTTCGGCAGGGGGCTTGCCTACGAGCAGTACTTC. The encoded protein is CASSFGRGLAYEQYF.

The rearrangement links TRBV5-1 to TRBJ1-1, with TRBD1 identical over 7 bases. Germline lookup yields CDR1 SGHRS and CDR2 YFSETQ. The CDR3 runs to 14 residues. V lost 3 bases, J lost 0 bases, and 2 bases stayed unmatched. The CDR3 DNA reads TGCGCCAGCAGCTCCGGACAGGTGAACACTGAAGCTTTCTTT. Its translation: CASSSGQVNTEAFF. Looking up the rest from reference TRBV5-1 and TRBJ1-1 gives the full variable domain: KAGVTQTPRYLIKTRGQQVTLSCSPISGHRSVSWYQQTPGQGLQFLFEYFSETQRNKGNFPGRFSGRQFSNSRSEMNVSTLELGDSALYLCASSSGQVNTEAFFGQGTRLTVV.

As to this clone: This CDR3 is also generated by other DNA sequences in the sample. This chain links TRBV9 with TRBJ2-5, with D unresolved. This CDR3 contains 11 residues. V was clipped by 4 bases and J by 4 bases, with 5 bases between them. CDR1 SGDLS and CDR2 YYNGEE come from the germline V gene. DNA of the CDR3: TGTGCCAGCAGCCCCGGAGAGACCCAGTACTTC. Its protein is CASSPGETQYF.

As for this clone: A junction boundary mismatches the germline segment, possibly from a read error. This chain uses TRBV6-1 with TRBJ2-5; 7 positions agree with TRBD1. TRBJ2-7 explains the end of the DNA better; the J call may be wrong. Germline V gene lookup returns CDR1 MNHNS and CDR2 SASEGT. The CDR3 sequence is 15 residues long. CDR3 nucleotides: TGTGCCAGCAGGGAAGGACAGGCAGGGTCCTACGAGCAGTACTTC. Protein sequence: CASREGQAGSYEQYF.

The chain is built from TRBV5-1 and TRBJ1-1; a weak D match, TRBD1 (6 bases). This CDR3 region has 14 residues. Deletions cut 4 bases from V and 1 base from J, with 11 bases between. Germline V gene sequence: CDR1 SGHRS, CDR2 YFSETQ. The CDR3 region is CASSAMTGNTEAFF. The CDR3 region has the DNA TGCGCCAGCAGCGCGATGACAGGGAACACTGAAGCTTTCTTT.

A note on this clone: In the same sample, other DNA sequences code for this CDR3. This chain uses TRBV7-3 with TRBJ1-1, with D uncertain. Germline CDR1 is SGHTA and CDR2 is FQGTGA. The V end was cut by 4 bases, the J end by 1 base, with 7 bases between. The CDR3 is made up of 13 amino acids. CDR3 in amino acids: CASSSGSNTEAFF. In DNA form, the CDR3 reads TGTGCCAGCAGCTCAGGATCGAACACTGAAGCTTTCTTT.